This T cell receptor beta chain was captured in a study of shared clonotypes between healthy human individuals. Findings and caveats of the study: The study found about 5% of naive CD4 clonotypes shared across a handful of donors.

Per the germline V gene, CDR1 is SGDLS and CDR2 is YYNGEE. This CDR3 spans 15 amino acids. Trimming stripped 0 bases from V and 4 bases from J, with 11 bases between. Samples underwent the assay at deep level. This table comes from immunoSEQ multiplex PCR, and its TCRdb copy is limited to in-frame clones, with some not included. Found here are about 1,900,000 clones, 85% to 95% of them singletons; the top ten hold roughly 1.2%. This clone was found once. Its antigen remains unidentified. Selected positively for CCR7 and CD45RO-negative, naive CD8 cells excluded terminally differentiated effector memory CD45RA+ cells.

The chain uses TRBV9 and TRBJ1-3; D not resolved. Sequenced sample: naive CD8+ T cells sorted from blood. This receptor was obtained from a man aged 18 to 30 in good health. The CDR3 region has the DNA TGTGCCAGCAGCGTAGATCGGGTGGACGGAAACACCATATATTTT. This encodes CASSVDRVDGNTIYF.